The sequence of this T cell receptor (beta chain) was determined in a study of T cells after yellow fever vaccination. The CDR3 consists of 15 residues. The germline V gene has CDR1 SGHVS and CDR2 FQNEAQ. The trim removed 1 base at V and 5 bases at J, leaving 2 bases unmatched. TCRdb re-derived calls from the 5' RACE reads in MiXCR, one entry per CDR3 protein. The sample has roughly 120,000 distinct CDR3 sequences, 6.5% to 9% seen once; the top ten hold about 25%. This clonotype was found a few times. The chain employs TRBV7-8 and TRBJ2-7; 13 bases map to TRBD2. This sequence originates from a man younger than 45 who received the YFV17D yellow fever vaccine. The sequencing used CD8+ T cells sorted from PBMCs, collected 45 days after the yellow fever booster vaccination. CDR3 residues: CASSLGGTSGNEQYF. Written as DNA, the CDR3 is TGTGCCAGCAGCTTAGGTGGGACTAGCGGGAACGAGCAGTACTTC.